This entry lists 25 T cell receptor beta chains sequenced from one sample in a study of blood T cell repertoires in COVID-19 (dated by TCRdb to between 2020 and 2021). The library was obtained by the immunoSEQ multiplex PCR assay. In TCRdb, the immuneACCESS table is reduced to in-frame sequences with V and J assigned. These tables do not hold every clone; where another copy was compared, an unresolved V gene accounts for under half, and the others remain unexplained. A total of 100,000 or so clones appear in this sample, roughly 81% of them only once. The biggest ten clones account for around 2% of the sample. What was sequenced was peripheral blood. The receptor source for this set is a human donor in a cohort sampled during active COVID-19.

This chain connects TRBV5-1 to TRBJ2-3; tentative D call: TRBD2 (5 bases). CDR3 length equals 13 residues. Germline-derived CDR1 and CDR2 are SGHRS and YFSETQ. With 5 bases removed from V and 6 bases from J, the gap between germline ends came to 13 bases. For the CDR3, the DNA is TGCGCCAGCAGATTTGGCCCGGGGGATACGCAGTATTTT. This gives the protein CASRFGPGDTQYF.

The chain uses TRBV27 and TRBJ1-1; no definite D call. The CDR3 is 14 amino acids. Germline values: CDR1 MNHEY, CDR2 SMNVEV (reference sequence). V lost 5 bases and J lost 1, with 11 bases in between. CDR3 sequence: CASSTVSGNTEAFF. For the CDR3, the DNA is TGTGCCAGCAGTACGGTGTCGGGGAACACTGAAGCTTTCTTT.

The V and J genes are TRBV7-2 and TRBJ2-5; 8 positions match TRBD2. Per the germline V gene, CDR1 is SGHTA and CDR2 is FQGNSA. The CDR3 extends over 14 amino acids. The junction had 4 bases not matched to a gene; V was cut back by 0 bases and J by 7 bases. The CDR3 region has the DNA TGTGCCAGCAGCTTAGCCGGGGGGGCAGGGACCCAGTACTTC. This codes for CASSLAGGAGTQYF.

V usage is TRBV5-6 and J usage is TRBJ1-2; maybe TRBD1 (5 bases). V was clipped by 7 bases and J by 1 base, with 11 bases between them. Germline values: CDR1 SGHDT, CDR2 YYEEEE. The CDR3 is made up of 13 amino acids. The CDR3 protein is CASDRGGNYGYTF. The DNA of the CDR3 is TGTGCCAGCGATCGCGGGGGTAACTATGGCTACACCTTC. The entire variable domain, with the rest obtained from reference TRBV5-6 and TRBJ1-2, is as follows: DAGVTQSPTHLIKTRGQQVTLRCSPKSGHDTVSWYQQALGQGPQFIFQYYEEEERQRGNFPDRFSGHQFPNYSSELNVNALLLGDSALYLCASDRGGNYGYTFGSGTRLTVV.

This chain uses TRBV14 with TRBJ2-5, with 9 bases fitting TRBD2. CDR1 is SGHDN and CDR2 is FVKESK in the germline V gene. CDR3 length: 17 amino acids. V gave up 1 base and J gave up 3 bases; unmatched junction bases: 9. This CDR3 is CASSQVFGGGDEETQYF. DNA for the CDR3: TGTGCCAGCAGCCAAGTATTTGGCGGGGGGGACGAAGAGACCCAGTACTTC.

The CDR3: CASSSYRGTNTEAFF. CDR3 DNA: TGTGCCAGCAGCTCATACAGGGGGACGAACACTGAAGCTTTCTTT. The chain couples TRBV5-4 to TRBJ1-1, with 8 positions matching TRBD1. Germline loops: CDR1 SGHNT, CDR2 YYREEE (reference sequence). With 3 bases clipped from V and 1 base from J, the junction kept 5 bases outside the gene matches. The CDR3 spans 15 residues. Full variable domain (remainder filled in from reference TRBV5-4 and TRBJ1-1): ETGVTQSPTHLIKTRGQQVTLRCSSQSGHNTVSWYQQALGQGPQFIFQYYREEENGRGNFPPRFSGLQFPNYSSELNVNALELDDSALYLCASSSYRGTNTEAFFGQGTRLTVV.

The chain recombines TRBV18 with TRBJ1-1, with 7 bases lining up with TRBD1. Trimming at V came to 5 bases and at J to 7 bases, leaving 7 bases not matched to a gene. The CDR3 is 13 residues long. In germline, CDR1 is KGHSH, CDR2 LQKENI. DNA for the CDR3: TGTGCCAGCTCAGGGGACAGTCTTAGTGAAGCTTTCTTT. Translating it yields CASSGDSLSEAFF.

This rearrangement joins TRBV4-1 to TRBJ1-1; a weak D match, TRBD1 (6 bases). The V end was cut by 1 base, the J end by 0 bases, with 9 bases between. The CDR3 has 15 amino acids. CDR1 and CDR2 (germline): MGHRA, YSYEKL. The CDR3 loop reads CASSQGTALNTEAFF. The CDR3 nucleotides read TGCGCCAGCAGCCAAGGGACAGCATTGAACACTGAAGCTTTCTTT.

CDR3 in DNA: TGTGCCAGCAGCCCCACGACAGGGGGAGGCGGTTCACCCCTCCACTTT. The encoded protein is CASSPTTGGGGSPLHF. The chain has TRBV7-2 and TRBJ1-6, with TRBD1 matching over 9 bases. The J segment lost 9 bases and the V segment lost 5 bases, leaving 11 bases of the junction unmatched. Germline loops: CDR1 SGHTA, CDR2 FQGNSA. The CDR3 sequence is 16 residues long. Filled out from reference TRBV7-2 and TRBJ1-6, the complete variable domain reads GAGVSQSPSNKVTEKGKDVELRCDPISGHTALYWYRQSLGQGLEFLIYFQGNSAPDKSGLPSDRFSAERTGGSVSTLTIQRTQQEDSAVYLCASSPTTGGGGSPLHFGNGTRLTVT.

This sequence joins TRBV29-1 and TRBJ1-6; 7 bases fit TRBD1. The CDR3 contains 13 residues. CDR1 is SQVTM, CDR2 ANQGSEA, per germline. The ends lost 7 bases at V and 7 bases at J; junction bases unmatched: 7. This CDR3 reads CSGIGQVNSPLHF. The CDR3 nucleotides read TGCAGCGGCATCGGACAGGTAAATTCACCCCTCCACTTT.

This sequence joins TRBV6-2 or TRBV6-3 and TRBJ1-1; D unclear. The CDR3 runs to 13 residues. Germline V lookup: CDR1 MNHEY, CDR2 SVGEGT. Trimming removed 5 bases at V and 5 bases at J, with 12 bases between. CDR3 DNA sequence: TGTGCCAGCAGTCGAGTGGAGTCGACTGAAGCTTTCTTT. Protein product: CASSRVESTEAFF.

The V call is TRBV29-1, the J call TRBJ1-2; D may be TRBD1 (6 bases). This CDR3 has 13 residues. Between the trimmed V and J ends, which lost 6 bases and 2 bases, there was a span of 13 bases. Germline CDR1 reads SQVTM; CDR2 reads ANQGSEA. The CDR3, as DNA: TGCAGCGTCGTTAGCGGGACAAACTATGGCTACACCTTC. This sequence encodes CSVVSGTNYGYTF.

This sequence joins TRBV28 and TRBJ1-4; 7 nucleotides align to TRBD1. Germline CDR1 is MDHEN and CDR2 is SYDVKM. CDR3 length equals 14 residues. After removal of 9 bases from V and 3 bases from J, the junction contained 7 bases not matched to a gene. The chain's CDR3 is CASITGTANEKLFF. The CDR3 nucleotides read TGTGCCAGTATTACCGGGACAGCTAATGAAAAACTGTTTTTT.

The chain combines TRBV20-1 with TRBJ2-4, with 8 bases aligning to TRBD1. The CDR3 totals 13 residues. Per germline, CDR1 DFQATT and CDR2 SNEGSKA (reference sequence). Losses at the gene ends were 3 bases for V and 8 bases for J; bases not matched to a gene: 6. CDR3 nucleotide sequence: TGCAGTGCTAGTAAGGACAGGGCTTACATTCAGTACTTC. This codes for CSASKDRAYIQYF.

The chain is built from TRBV6-5 and TRBJ1-2; D gene ambiguous. The V end was cut by 5 bases, the J end by 6 bases, with 13 bases between. Germline CDR1 MNHEY, CDR2 SVGAGI. The CDR3 is 13 amino acids. The DNA of the CDR3 is TGTGCCAGCAGTCATAGGAGAGGGCATGGCTACACCTTC. It translates to CASSHRRGHGYTF.

The chain couples TRBV19 to TRBJ2-7; 7 bases align to TRBD1. J lost 1 base, V lost 10 bases, and 10 bases had no gene match. The CDR3 length is 14 residues. The germline CDR1 and CDR2 sequences are LNHDA and SQIVND (reference sequence). The CDR3 spells CATRRDRASYEQYF. The CDR3, as DNA: TGTGCCACCCGCCGGGACAGAGCTTCCTACGAGCAGTACTTC.

The chain recombines TRBV3-1 (or the pseudogene TRBV3-2) with TRBJ2-7, with 8 bases fitting TRBD1. This CDR3 contains 13 residues. The germline CDR1 and CDR2 sequences are LGHDT and YNNKEL (reference sequence). V trimming: 2 bases; J trimming: 7 bases; junction bases outside the gene matches: 4. The CDR3 nucleotides read TGTGCCAGCAGCCAAAGACAGGGGAGAGAGCAGTACTTC. This translates into CASSQRQGREQYF.

The chain recombines TRBV7-8 with TRBJ2-5; 10 bases are shared with TRBD2. Germline V gene lookup returns CDR1 SGHVS and CDR2 FQNEAQ. The CDR3 extends over 16 amino acids. The junction had 9 bases not matched to a gene; V was cut back by 6 bases and J by 2 bases. The CDR3 sequence is CASRLGGLAVQETQYF. CDR3 nucleotide sequence: TGTGCCAGCAGACTGGGAGGACTAGCGGTTCAAGAGACCCAGTACTTC.

The chain couples TRBV7-3 to TRBJ2-7; D uncertain. V gave up 0 bases and J gave up 5 bases, with 11 bases separating them. Germline V gene data show CDR1 as SGHTA and CDR2 as FQGTGA. This CDR3 region has 14 residues. The CDR3 DNA reads TGTGCCAGCAGCTTAACTAGCTTGACGAACGAGCAGTACTTC. Translated, it gives CASSLTSLTNEQYF.

This sequence joins TRBV24-1 and TRBJ2-5, with a weak D call TRBD2 (5 bases). V dropped 3 bases and J dropped 4 bases, with 17 bases sitting between them. The CDR3 length is 16 residues. Germline lookup yields CDR1 KGHDR and CDR2 SFDVKD. The CDR3: CATSDPRPGIGETQYF. The DNA of the CDR3 is TGTGCCACCAGTGATCCGCGCCCGGGGATCGGAGAGACCCAGTACTTC.

Written as DNA, the CDR3 is TGTGCCAGCAGCGTAGATACAGATCAGCCCCAGCATTTT. This gives the protein CASSVDTDQPQHF. The genes are TRBV9 and TRBJ1-5; D unclear. The CDR3 sequence is 13 residues long. V was clipped by 0 bases and J by 5 bases, with 6 bases between them. The germline V gene has CDR1 SGDLS and CDR2 YYNGEE.

The gene calls are TRBV5-1 and TRBJ1-5; D is unclear. Trimming stripped 0 bases from V and 4 bases from J, with 11 bases between. The germline V gene encodes CDR1 SGHRS and CDR2 YFSETQ. The CDR3 contains 15 residues. This CDR3 reads CASSLDGGRNQPQHF. The CDR3 DNA is TGCGCCAGCAGCTTGGATGGAGGGAGAAATCAGCCCCAGCATTTT.

This chain uses TRBV6-5 with TRBJ1-6; D is uncertain. The germline gives CDR1 MNHEY, CDR2 SVGAGI. The CDR3 length is 15 residues. Trimming stripped 2 bases from V and 3 bases from J, with 8 bases between. CDR3 nucleotide sequence: TGTGCCAGCAGTTACGGGCAGAGCTATAATTCACCCCTCCACTTT. Translation: CASSYGQSYNSPLHF.

This clone appeared a few times. This chain uses TRBV12-3 or TRBV12-4 with TRBJ1-5; D is ambiguous. V was shortened by 8 bases and J by 12 bases, with 17 bases between the two germline ends. The CDR3 is 12 amino acids. CDR3 sequence: CASALTEGLQHF. The CDR3 DNA is TGTGCCAGCGCCTTAACGGAGGGCCTCCAGCATTTT.

Remarks on this clone: Other DNA sequences in this specimen translate into the identical CDR3. This sequence joins TRBV11-2 and TRBJ2-7; D is ambiguous. CDR1 and CDR2 from the germline V gene are SGHAT and FQNNGV. Trimming shortened V by 5 bases and J by 4 bases, and 6 bases separated the two germline ends. This CDR3 region has 11 residues. The CDR3 DNA is TGTGCCAGCAGCCCCAGATACGAGCAGTACTTC. Amino acids: CASSPRYEQYF.